The sequence of this TCR beta chain was determined in a study of T cells after yellow fever vaccination. The ends were cut back, 2 bases at V and 5 bases at J, with 11 bases in the middle. The V gene's germline CDR1 is SGHRS and CDR2 YFSETQ. CDR3 length: 13 amino acids. Production of TCR cDNA was by 5'RACE template switching, which also added a universal primer site and UMIs. One entry per CDR3 protein, called by TCRdb with MiXCR from the 5' RACE reads. The table includes 300,000 to 350,000 distinct CDR3 sequences, around 4.4% detected once. Whole-study findings and limits: Weaker overall was a secondary response that nonetheless peaked faster, on day 5 versus 15. Most clones from primary vaccination resurfaced after the booster (around 95% CD4, over 75% CD8).

Concerning this clonotype: Its antigen is currently unknown.

Sample: PBMCs, taken 15 days after the yellow fever booster vaccination. The gene calls are TRBV5-1 and TRBJ2-7, with D possibly TRBD2 on 5 matching bases. The clonotype was recovered from a man aged 18-30 years who received the YFV17D yellow fever vaccine. In nucleotides, the CDR3 is TGCGCCAGCAGCTTACTAGGCGAAGACGAGCAGTACTTC. It translates to CASSLLGEDEQYF.